This T cell receptor beta chain was found in a study of T cells in localized non-small cell lung cancer (dated by TCRdb to the early 2020s). At the level of the whole study: The study analyzed T cell repertoires of 200 to 250 early-stage NSCLC patients, comparing tumors and uninvolved tumor-adjacent lungs. All 240 or so NSCLC patients in the cohort were treatment-naive and had localized lung tumors that were resected. A mean age of 66.3 years was recorded for the NSCLC patients, of whom 120 to 150 were male and 95 to 110 were female.

CDR1 and CDR2, looked up from the germline V gene, are SGHDT and YYEEEE. The CDR3 goes from the cysteine to the phenylalanine over 18 residues. Only CDR3 DNA is held: 54 bases, read in frame from base 1. After removal of 4 bases from V and 3 bases from J, the junction retains 11 bases not matched to a gene. What the research found in general, with its limitations: The highest T cell clonality was observed in uninvolved tumor-adjacent lung, where clonality exceeded that of tumor, suggesting that antigenic responses were more focused in uninvolved tumor-adjacent lung. Because of the exploratory design, TCR variables were selected using unadjusted p-values without false-discovery rate correction. Because multi-region tumor sequencing was not done, intratumor heterogeneity could not be ruled out. A median of approximately 53 of the top 100 tumor clones turned up in the paired uninvolved adjacent lung, and 28 of those clones also ranked among the top 100 of that same adjacent lung. Longer overall survival was associated with higher blood T cell density, whereas shorter survival was associated with higher adjacent-lung clonality.

Worth noting for this clone: The clone's antigen remains unknown. Base quality data are lacking; no much larger clone is found one base away.

At diagnosis, peripheral blood, uninvolved tumor-adjacent lung and tumor were collected and were preserved as a mix of fresh-frozen and FFPE material. For TCR repertoire profiling, blood samples were analyzed as peripheral blood mononuclear cells. The immunoSEQ Assay was used to sequence TCR beta CDR3 regions from DNA. For the original study's pipeline: T cell density was computed as TCR beta template counts normalized to usable DNA estimated by amplifying housekeeping genes. Using the preseqR package, richness was estimated by extrapolating to 120,000 templates for tissue samples and 400,000 templates for PBMC samples. Clonality was defined as one minus Pielou's evenness. Tissue-enriched TCRs were identified by differential abundance testing using productive amino-acid clonotypes, minimum total count 5 and alpha 0.1. The Jaccard Index and the Morisita Overlap Index were used to quantify repertoire overlap between compartments. GLIPH grouped TCR beta CDR3s together with public tetramer-defined viral CDR3s, and a viral motif had to include at least three viral sequences and show V-gene enrichment. Drawn from immuneACCESS, this table holds only the in-frame rearrangements with V and J called that TCRdb kept. Clones are partly lost; checked studies trace under half to an unresolved V gene and leave the rest unexplained. V, J and clone size are those of that table, while D and trimming were read from the DNA. The sample table records over 70,000 clones; roughly 90% of these occur just once. The ten most abundant clones make up 21% of the sample.

This specimen was peripheral blood, taken before any cancer treatment. This TCR derives from a male donor aged 60 or over with stage III squamous cell lung carcinoma. The chain is encoded by TRBV5-6 joined to TRBJ1-6; 9 nucleotides in the junction match TRBD1. The DNA is as follows: TGTGCCAGCAGCACACGGACAGGGGAAGTAGACTATAATTCACCCCTCCACTTT. Its translation reads: CASSTRTGEVDYNSPLHF.